This TCR beta chain is from a study of blood T cell repertoires in COVID-19. Study-wide background: Samples representing acute and convalescent COVID-19 were sourced from the United States, Italy and Spain. From T cells, B-cell-depleted T cells, or PBMCs came the material, which was cDNA or gDNA.

Original handling: Estimation of nucleated cell counts was performed using reference gene primer amplification. Some clones are missing from TCRdb's copy, which holds only in-frame ones; the method was immunoSEQ multiplex PCR. V and J calls and clone size follow that table, whereas D and trimming were derived from the DNA. The top ten clones hold 4% to 5.5% of a sample with about 81,000 clones, around 88% of them seen once. Germline V gene sequence: CDR1 KGHSH, CDR2 LQKENI. The CDR3 length is 16 residues. V was trimmed by 3 bases and J by 8 bases, leaving 20 bases between them. Sequencing input: peripheral blood. This sequence was found in an elderly woman with acute or convalescent COVID-19. The genes are TRBV18 and TRBJ1-3; weak D call: TRBD1 (6 bases). The CDR3 reads CASSPAHRVGKHTIYF. The CDR3 region has the DNA TGTGCCAGCTCACCCGCACACAGGGTTGGTAAACACACCATATATTTT. Full variable domain (remainder filled in from reference TRBV18 and TRBJ1-3): NAGVMQNPRHLVRRRGQEARLRCSPMKGHSHVYWYRQLPEEGLKFMVYLQKENIIDESGMPKERFSAEFPKEGPSILRIQQVVRGDSAAYFCASSPAHRVGKHTIYFGEGSWLTVV.